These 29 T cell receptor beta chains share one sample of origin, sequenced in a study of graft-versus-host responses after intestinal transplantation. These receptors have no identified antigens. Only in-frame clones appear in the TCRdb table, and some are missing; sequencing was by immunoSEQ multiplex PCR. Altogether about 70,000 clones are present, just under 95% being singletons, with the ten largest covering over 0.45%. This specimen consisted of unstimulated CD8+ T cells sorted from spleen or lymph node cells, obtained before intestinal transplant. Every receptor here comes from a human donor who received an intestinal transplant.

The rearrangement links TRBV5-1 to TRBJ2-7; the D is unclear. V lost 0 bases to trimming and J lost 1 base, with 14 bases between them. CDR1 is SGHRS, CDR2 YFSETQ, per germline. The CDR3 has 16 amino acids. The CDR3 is CASSLDSGEESYEQYF. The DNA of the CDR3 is TGCGCCAGCAGCTTGGATAGTGGAGAGGAGTCCTACGAGCAGTACTTC.

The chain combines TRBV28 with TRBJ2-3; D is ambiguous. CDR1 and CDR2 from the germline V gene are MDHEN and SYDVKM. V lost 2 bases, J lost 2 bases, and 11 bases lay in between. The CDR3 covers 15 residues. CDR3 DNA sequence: TGTGCCAGCAGTTTAAAGGGCAGATACACAGATACGCAGTATTTT. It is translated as CASSLKGRYTDTQYF.

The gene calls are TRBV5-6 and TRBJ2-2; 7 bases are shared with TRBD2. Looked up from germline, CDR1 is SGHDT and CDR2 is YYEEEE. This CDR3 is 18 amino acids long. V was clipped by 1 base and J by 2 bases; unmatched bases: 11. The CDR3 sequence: CASSLYAFPGGNTGELFF. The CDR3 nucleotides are TGTGCCAGCAGCTTGTATGCATTTCCGGGGGGTAACACCGGGGAGCTGTTTTTT.

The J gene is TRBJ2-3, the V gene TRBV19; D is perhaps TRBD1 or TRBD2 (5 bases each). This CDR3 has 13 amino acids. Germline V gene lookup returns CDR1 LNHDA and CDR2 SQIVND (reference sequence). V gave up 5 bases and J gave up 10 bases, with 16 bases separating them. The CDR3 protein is CASSPWWLGAQYF. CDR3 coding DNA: TGTGCCAGTAGTCCTTGGTGGCTGGGGGCGCAGTATTTT.

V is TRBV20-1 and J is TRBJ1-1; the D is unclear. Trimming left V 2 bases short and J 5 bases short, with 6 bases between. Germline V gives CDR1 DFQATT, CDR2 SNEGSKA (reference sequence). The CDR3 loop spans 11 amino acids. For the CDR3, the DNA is TGCAGTGCTAGACGCCGAACTGAAGCTTTCTTT. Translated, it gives CSARRRTEAFF.

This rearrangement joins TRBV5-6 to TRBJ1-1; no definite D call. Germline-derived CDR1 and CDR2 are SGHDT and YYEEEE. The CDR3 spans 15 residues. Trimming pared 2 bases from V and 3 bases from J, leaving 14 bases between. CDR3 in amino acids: CASSFFTLTDTEAFF. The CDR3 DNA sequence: TGTGCCAGCAGCTTTTTTACCCTTACAGACACTGAAGCTTTCTTT.

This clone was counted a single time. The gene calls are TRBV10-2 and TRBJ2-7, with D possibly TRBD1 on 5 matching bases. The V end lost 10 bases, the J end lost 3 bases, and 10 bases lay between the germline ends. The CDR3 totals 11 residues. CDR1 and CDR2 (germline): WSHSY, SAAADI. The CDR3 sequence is CATRQYYEQYF. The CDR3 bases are TGCGCCACCCGACAGTACTACGAGCAGTACTTC.

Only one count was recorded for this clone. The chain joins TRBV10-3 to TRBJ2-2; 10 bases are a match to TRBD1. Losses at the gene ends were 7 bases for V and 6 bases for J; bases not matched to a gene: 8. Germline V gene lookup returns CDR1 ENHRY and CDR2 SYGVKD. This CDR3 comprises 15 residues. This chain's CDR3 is CAINPDRGVAGELFF. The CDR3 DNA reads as TGTGCCATCAACCCGGACAGGGGGGTCGCCGGGGAGCTGTTTTTT.

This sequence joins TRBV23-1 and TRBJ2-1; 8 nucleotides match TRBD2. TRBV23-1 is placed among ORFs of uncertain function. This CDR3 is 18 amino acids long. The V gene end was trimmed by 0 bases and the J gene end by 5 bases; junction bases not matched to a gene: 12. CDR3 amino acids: CASSQSRTSRITDNEQFF. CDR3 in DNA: TGCGCCAGCAGTCAATCTCGGACTAGCAGAATTACAGACAATGAGCAGTTCTTC.

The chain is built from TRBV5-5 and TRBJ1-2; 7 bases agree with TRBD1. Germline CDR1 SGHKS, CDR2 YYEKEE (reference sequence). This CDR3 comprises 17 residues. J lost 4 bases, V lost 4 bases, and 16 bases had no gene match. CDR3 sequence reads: CASSPPRRGIQLYGYTF. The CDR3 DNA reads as TGTGCCAGCAGCCCCCCGCGCAGGGGGATTCAGCTCTATGGCTACACCTTC.

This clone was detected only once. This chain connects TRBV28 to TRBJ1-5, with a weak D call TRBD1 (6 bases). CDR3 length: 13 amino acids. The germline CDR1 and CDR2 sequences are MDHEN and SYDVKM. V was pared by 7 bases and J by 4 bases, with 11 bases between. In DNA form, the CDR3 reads TGTGCCAGCACCCTAGGGGGGAATCAGCCCCAGCATTTT. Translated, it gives CASTLGGNQPQHF. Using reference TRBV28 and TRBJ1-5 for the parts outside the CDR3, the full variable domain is DVKVTQSSRYLVKRTGEKVFLECVQDMDHENMFWYRQDPGLGLRLIYFSYDVKMKEKGDIPEGYSVSREKKERFSLILESASTNQTSMYLCASTLGGNQPQHFGDGTRLSIL.

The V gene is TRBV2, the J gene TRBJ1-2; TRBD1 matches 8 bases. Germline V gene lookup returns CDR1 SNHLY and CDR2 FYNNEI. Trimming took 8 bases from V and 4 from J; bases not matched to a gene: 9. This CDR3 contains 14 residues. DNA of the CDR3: TGTGCCAGCGAAGGGACAGGATGGGGCTATGGCTACACCTTC. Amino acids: CASEGTGWGYGYTF.

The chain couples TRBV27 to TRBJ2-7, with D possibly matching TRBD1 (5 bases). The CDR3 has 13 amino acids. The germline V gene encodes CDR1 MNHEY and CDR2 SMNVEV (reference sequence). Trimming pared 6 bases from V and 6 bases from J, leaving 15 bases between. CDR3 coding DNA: TGTGCCAGCAGCTATGACCCTAGGGGCGAGCAGTACTTC. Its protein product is CASSYDPRGEQYF.

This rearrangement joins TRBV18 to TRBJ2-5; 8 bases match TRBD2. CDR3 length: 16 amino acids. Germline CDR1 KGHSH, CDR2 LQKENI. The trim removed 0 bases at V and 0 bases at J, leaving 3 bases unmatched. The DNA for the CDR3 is TGTGCCAGCTCACCACCGGGACTAGGTAACCAAGAGACCCAGTACTTC. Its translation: CASSPPGLGNQETQYF. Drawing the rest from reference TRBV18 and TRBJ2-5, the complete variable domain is NAGVMQNPRHLVRRRGQEARLRCSPMKGHSHVYWYRQLPEEGLKFMVYLQKENIIDESGMPKERFSAEFPKEGPSILRIQQVVRGDSAAYFCASSPPGLGNQETQYFGPGTRLLVL.

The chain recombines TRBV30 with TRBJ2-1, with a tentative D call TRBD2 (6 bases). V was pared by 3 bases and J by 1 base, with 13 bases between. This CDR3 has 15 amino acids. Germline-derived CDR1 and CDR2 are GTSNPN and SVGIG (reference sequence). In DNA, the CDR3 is TGTGCCTGGAGCCGGACGGGGGAGTCCTACAATGAGCAGTTCTTC. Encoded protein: CAWSRTGESYNEQFF.

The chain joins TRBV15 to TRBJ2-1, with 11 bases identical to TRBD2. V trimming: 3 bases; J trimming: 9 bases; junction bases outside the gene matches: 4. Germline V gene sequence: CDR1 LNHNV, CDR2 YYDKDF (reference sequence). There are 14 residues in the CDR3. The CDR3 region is CATSSTSGRGEQFF. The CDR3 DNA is TGTGCCACCAGCAGTACTAGCGGGAGAGGTGAGCAGTTCTTC.

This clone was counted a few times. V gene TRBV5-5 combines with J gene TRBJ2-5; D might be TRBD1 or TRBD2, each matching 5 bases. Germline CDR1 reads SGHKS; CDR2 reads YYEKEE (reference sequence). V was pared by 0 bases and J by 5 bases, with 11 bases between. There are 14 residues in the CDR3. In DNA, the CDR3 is TGTGCCAGCAGCTTGGGGGGGATTGCGGAGACCCAGTACTTC. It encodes CASSLGGIAETQYF.

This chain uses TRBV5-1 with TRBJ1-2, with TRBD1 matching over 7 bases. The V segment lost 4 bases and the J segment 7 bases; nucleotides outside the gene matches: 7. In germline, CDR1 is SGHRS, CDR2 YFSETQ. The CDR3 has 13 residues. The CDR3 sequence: CASSHQGVGGYTF. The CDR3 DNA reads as TGCGCCAGCAGCCATCAGGGGGTCGGTGGCTACACCTTC.

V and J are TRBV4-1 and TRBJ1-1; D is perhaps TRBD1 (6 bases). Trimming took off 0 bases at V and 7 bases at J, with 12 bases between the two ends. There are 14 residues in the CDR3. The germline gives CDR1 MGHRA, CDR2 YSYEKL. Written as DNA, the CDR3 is TGCGCCAGCAGCCAAGAACCAAGGGGGGGTGAAGCTTTCTTT. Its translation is CASSQEPRGGEAFF.

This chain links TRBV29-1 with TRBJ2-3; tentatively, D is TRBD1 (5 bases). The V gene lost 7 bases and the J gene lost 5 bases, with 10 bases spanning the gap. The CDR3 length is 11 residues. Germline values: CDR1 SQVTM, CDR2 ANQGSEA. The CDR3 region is CSGKGIDTQYF. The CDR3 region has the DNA TGCAGCGGAAAGGGGATAGATACGCAGTATTTT.

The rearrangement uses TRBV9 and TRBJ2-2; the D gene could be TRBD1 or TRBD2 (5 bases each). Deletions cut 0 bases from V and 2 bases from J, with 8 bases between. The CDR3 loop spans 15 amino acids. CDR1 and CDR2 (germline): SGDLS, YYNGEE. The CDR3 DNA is TGTGCCAGCAGCGTAGGGGACCTTAACACCGGGGAGCTGTTTTTT. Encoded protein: CASSVGDLNTGELFF.

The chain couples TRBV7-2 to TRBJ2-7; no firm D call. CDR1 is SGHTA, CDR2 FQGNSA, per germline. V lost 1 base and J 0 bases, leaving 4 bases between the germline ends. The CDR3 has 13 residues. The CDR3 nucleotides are TGTGCCAGCAGCTTAGAACTCTCCTACGAGCAGTACTTC. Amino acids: CASSLELSYEQYF.

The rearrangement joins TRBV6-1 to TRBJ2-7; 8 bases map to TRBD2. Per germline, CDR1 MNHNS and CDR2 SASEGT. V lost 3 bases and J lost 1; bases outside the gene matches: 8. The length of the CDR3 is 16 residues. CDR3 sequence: CASSDSAGGGSYEQYF. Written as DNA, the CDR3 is TGTGCCAGCAGTGATTCCGCCGGGGGGGGGTCCTACGAGCAGTACTTC.

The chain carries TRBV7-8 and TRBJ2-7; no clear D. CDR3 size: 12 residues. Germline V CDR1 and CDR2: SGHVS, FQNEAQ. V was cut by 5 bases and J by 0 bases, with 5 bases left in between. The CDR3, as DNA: TGTGCCAGCAGCACCGTCTCCTACGAGCAGTACTTC. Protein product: CASSTVSYEQYF.

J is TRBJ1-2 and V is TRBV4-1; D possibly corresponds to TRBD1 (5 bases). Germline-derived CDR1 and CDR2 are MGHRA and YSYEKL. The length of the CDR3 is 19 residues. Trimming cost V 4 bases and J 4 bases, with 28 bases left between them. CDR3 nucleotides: TGCGCCAGCAGCCCAAGATCGTGGGTATGGAGACAGAGATCCTATGGCTACACCTTC. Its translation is CASSPRSWVWRQRSYGYTF.

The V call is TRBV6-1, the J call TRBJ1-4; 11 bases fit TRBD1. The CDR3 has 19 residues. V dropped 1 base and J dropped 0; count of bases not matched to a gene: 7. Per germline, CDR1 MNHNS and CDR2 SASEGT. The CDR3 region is CASSEVTGTGGTTNEKLFF. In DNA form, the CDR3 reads TGTGCCAGCAGTGAAGTAACCGGGACAGGGGGAACAACTAATGAAAAACTGTTTTTT.

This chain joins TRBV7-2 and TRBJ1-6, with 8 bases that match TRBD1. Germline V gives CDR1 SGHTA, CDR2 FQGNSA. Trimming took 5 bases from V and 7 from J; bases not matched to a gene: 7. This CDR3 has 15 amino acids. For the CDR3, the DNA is TGTGCCAGCAGCCCCACTTCAGGGGGCAATTCACCCCTCCACTTT. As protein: CASSPTSGGNSPLHF. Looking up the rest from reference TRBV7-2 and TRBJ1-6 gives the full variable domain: GAGVSQSPSNKVTEKGKDVELRCDPISGHTALYWYRQSLGQGLEFLIYFQGNSAPDKSGLPSDRFSAERTGGSVSTLTIQRTQQEDSAVYLCASSPTSGGNSPLHFGNGTRLTVT.

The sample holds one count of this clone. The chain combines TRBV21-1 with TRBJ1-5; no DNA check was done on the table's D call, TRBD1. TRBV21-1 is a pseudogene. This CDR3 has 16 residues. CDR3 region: CASSKGKDRERQPQHF. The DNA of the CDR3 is TGTGCCAGCAGCAAAGGGAAGGACAGGGAGAGGCAGCCCCAGCATTTT.

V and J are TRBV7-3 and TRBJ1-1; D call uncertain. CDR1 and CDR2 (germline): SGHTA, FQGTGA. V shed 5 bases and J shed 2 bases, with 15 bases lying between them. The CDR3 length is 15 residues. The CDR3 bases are TGTGCCAGCAGCCGACTTCGGACGGATAACACTGAAGCTTTCTTT. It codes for CASSRLRTDNTEAFF.